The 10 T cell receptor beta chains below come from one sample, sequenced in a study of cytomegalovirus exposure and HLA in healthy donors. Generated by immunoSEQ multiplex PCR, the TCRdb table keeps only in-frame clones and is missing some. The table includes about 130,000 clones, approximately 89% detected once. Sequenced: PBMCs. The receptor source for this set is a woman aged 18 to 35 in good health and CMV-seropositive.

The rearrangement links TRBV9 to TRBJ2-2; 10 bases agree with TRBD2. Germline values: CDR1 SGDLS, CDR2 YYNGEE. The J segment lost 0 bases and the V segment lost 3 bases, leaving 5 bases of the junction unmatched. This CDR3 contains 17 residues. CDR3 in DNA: TGTGCCAGCAGCGACGGACTAGCGGAGACGAACACCGGGGAGCTGTTTTTT. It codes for CASSDGLAETNTGELFF.

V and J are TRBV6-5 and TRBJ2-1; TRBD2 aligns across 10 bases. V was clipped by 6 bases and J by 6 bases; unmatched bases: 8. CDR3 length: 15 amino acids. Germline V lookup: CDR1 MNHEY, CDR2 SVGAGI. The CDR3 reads CASSLSAGGLNEQFF. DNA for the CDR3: TGTGCCAGCAGCCTCTCAGCGGGGGGGCTCAATGAGCAGTTCTTC.

The CDR3 DNA reads TGTGCCAGCAGCGTAGGGGGCTGGACAGGGTACGACGAGCAGTACTTC. This encodes CASSVGGWTGYDEQYF. This sequence joins TRBV9 and TRBJ2-7; 8 positions match TRBD1. V dropped 0 bases and J dropped 5; count of bases not matched to a gene: 10. Germline assignment: CDR1 SGDLS and CDR2 YYNGEE. The length of the CDR3 is 16 residues.

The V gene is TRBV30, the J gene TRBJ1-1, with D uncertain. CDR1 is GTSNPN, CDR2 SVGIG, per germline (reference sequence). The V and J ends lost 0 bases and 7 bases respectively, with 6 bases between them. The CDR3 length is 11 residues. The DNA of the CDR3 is TGTGCCTGGAGTGTCAGACTTGAAGCTTTCTTT. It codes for CAWSVRLEAFF.

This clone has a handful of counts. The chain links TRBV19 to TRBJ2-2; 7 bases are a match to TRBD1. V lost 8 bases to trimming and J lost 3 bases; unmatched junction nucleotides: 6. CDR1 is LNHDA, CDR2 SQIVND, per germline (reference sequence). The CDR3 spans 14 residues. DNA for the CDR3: TGTGCCAGTGCCGACAGGGAATACACCGGGGAGCTGTTTTTT. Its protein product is CASADREYTGELFF. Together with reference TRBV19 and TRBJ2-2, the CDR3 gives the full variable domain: DGGITQSPKYLFRKEGQNVTLSCEQNLNHDAMYWYRQDPGQGLRLIYYSQIVNDFQKGDIAEGYSVSREKKESFPLTVTSAQKNPTAFYLCASADREYTGELFFGEGSRLTVL.

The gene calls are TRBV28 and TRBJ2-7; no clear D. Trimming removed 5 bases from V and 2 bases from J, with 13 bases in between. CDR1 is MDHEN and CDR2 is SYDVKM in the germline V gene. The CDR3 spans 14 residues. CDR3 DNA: TGTGCCAGCAGTCTCCCCCGTCCTCCCTACGAGCAGTACTTC. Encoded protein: CASSLPRPPYEQYF.

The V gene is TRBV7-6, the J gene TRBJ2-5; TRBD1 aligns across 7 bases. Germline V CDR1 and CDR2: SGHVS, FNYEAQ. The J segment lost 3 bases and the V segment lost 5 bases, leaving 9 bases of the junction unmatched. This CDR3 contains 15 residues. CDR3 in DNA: TGTGCCAGCAGCAACGCACAGGGGTCGGAAGAGACCCAGTACTTC. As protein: CASSNAQGSEETQYF.

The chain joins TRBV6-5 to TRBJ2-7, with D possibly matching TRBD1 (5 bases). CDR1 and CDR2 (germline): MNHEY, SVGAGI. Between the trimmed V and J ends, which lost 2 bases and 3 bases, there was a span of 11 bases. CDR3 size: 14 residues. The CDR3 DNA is TGTGCCAGCAGTTACCGCAACAGGAACTACGAGCAGTACTTC. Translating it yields CASSYRNRNYEQYF.

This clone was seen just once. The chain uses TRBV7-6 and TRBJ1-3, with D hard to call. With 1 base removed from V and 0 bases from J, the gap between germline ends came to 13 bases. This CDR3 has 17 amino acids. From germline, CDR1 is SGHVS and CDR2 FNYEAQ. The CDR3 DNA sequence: TGTGCCAGCAGCTTAGGGCTCTTGAGGAGCTCTGGAAACACCATATATTTT. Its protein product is CASSLGLLRSSGNTIYF.

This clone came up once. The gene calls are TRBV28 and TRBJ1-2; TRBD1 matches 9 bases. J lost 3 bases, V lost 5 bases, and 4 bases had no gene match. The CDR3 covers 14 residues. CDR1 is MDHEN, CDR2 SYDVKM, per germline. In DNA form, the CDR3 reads TGTGCCAGCAGTGGGACAGGGCGCGACTATGGCTACACCTTC. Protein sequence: CASSGTGRDYGYTF.